The clone carrying this T cell receptor (beta chain) was counted once. The data are from a study of CD4 and CD8 cells across lung adenocarcinoma regions. Each CDR3 protein gets one entry after TCRdb re-called the PCR reads with MiXCR. The table lists tens of thousands of distinct CDR3 sequences, 52% of them singletons. The patients had localized lung adenocarcinoma, a non-small cell subtype. The clonotype originates from a male donor with lung adenocarcinoma. The CD4 and CD8 labels of this study may be unreliable. Sample: CD4+ T cells from the center of a lung tumor.

The CDR3 bases are TGTGCCAGGAGCCTCCAGGCTGTGAGTACAGAGGAGCAGTATTTT. It codes for CARSLQAVSTEEQYF. The J gene is TRBJ2-2, the V gene TRBV6-1; D uncertain. The end of the DNA fits TRBJ2-3 better, so the J call may be wrong. The CDR3 runs 15 residues. In germline, CDR1 is MNHNS, CDR2 SASEGT.